This TCR beta chain was documented in a study of blood T cell repertoires in COVID-19. Study in general: Acute-phase and convalescent COVID-19 samples originated in the United States, Italy and Spain. Nucleic acid was either cDNA or gDNA, and it came from T cells, B-cell-depleted T cells, or PBMCs.

Germline trimming cut 4 bases from V and 4 bases from J; bases unmatched to any gene: 13. This CDR3 has 18 residues. Germline V gene lookup returns CDR1 SGHRS and CDR2 YFSETQ. Methods used by the authors: Researchers report that nucleated cell counts were estimated from reference gene primer amplification. Sequenced by immunoSEQ multiplex PCR; TCRdb stores in-frame clones only, minus some. V and J calls and clone size are those listed in that table; D and trimming were worked out from the DNA. The table has about 21,000 clones, approximately 93% seen once; the top ten hold over 4%. The rearrangement uses TRBV5-1 and TRBJ2-3; 12 bases agree with TRBD2. The TCR sequence derives from a woman aged 50 to 65 with active COVID-19. The source material was peripheral blood. CDR3 DNA: TGCGCCAGCAGCCCCGGGACTAGCGGGCTACATCGACCAGATACGCAGTATTTT. Translating gives CASSPGTSGLHRPDTQYF.